This T cell receptor (beta chain) is drawn from a study of molecular identifiers for immune sequencing clone quantification. Study-wide findings and caveats: Over 97% of CMV-specific effector molecules, but under 1% of naive ones, were in clones above 20 copies.

As for this clonotype: Antigen unknown.

TCRdb independently ran MiXCR on the PCR reads; one entry per CDR3 protein. This table has 45,000 to 55,000 distinct CDR3 sequences, roughly 36% appearing once. The TCR sequence derives from a human donor in good health. Some libraries in this study had Jurkat cell RNA spiked in. The sequencing input was naive CD8+ T cells from blood, with Jurkat cell RNA spiked in. Subset reported: FACS-sorted CD8+CD4-CCR7+CD45RA+ naive T cells.

DNA for the CDR3: TGTGCCAGCAGCCCCGGGACTAGCGGGGCAGTGGAGCAGTACTTC. Translation gives CASSPGTSGAVEQYF. V and J are TRBV7-6 and TRBJ2-7; 13 positions match TRBD2. The V gene end was trimmed by 5 bases and the J gene end by 7 bases; junction bases not matched to a gene: 8. CDR3 size: 15 residues. Germline loops: CDR1 SGHVS, CDR2 FNYEAQ.